These T cell receptor beta chains were read from a single sample in a study of blood T cell repertoires in COVID-19. Repertoires were generated with immunoSEQ multiplex PCR, while TCRdb's copy carries only in-frame clones and drops some. The table lists almost 400,000 clones, 85% to 90% of them singletons, with approximately 1% in the top ten. The sample comprised PBMCs or T cells enriched from blood (not recorded which). The receptors come from a woman aged 30 to 39 with acute COVID-19. Each CDR3 is given with its conserved first and last residue. D genes are given only for firm matches. Rows may omit the clone size; those that give it use once, few, many or a size class.

. | TRBJ2-1 | . | TRBV19 | CASSGTRQGTLSSYNEQFF | TGTGCCAGTAGTGGGACACGGCAGGGAACGTTAAGCTCCTACAATGAGCAGTTCTTC
. | TRBJ2-6 | . | TRBV10-3 | CAISESSPGANVLTF | TGTGCCATCAGTGAGTCCTCCCCTGGGGCCAACGTCCTGACTTTC
. | TRBJ1-1 | . | TRBV3-1/TRBV3-2 | CASSPHRGTLNTEAFF | TGTGCCAGCAGCCCCCACCGTGGCACACTGAACACTGAAGCTTTCTTT
TRBD1 | TRBJ2-2 | . | TRBV27 | CASSVTGQVNGELFF | TGTGCCAGCAGCGTCACAGGACAGGTTAACGGGGAGCTGTTTTTT
. | TRBJ2-1 | . | TRBV11-3 | CASSLGEGYRVPYNEQFF | TGTGCCAGCAGCTTAGGGGAGGGATACAGGGTCCCCTACAATGAGCAGTTCTTC
TRBD2 | TRBJ2-3 | . | TRBV29-1 | CSALGLAGGTQYF | TGCAGCGCTCTCGGACTAGCGGGGGGTACGCAGTATTTT
TRBD1 | TRBJ1-6 | . | TRBV30 | CAWSMGQYNSPLHF | TGTGCCTGGAGTATGGGACAGTATAATTCACCCCTCCACTTT
TRBD2 | TRBJ2-3 | . | TRBV3-1/TRBV3-2 | CASSRWRTSGTDTQYF | TGTGCCAGCAGCCGATGGAGGACTAGCGGGACAGATACGCAGTATTTT
. | TRBJ2-1 | . | TRBV27 | CASSMGHSRSEQFF | TGTGCCAGCAGCATGGGACACTCCCGCAGTGAGCAGTTCTTC
. | TRBJ1-1 | . | TRBV3-1/TRBV3-2 | CASSQTVYTEAFF | TGTGCCAGCAGCCAAACGGTCTACACTGAAGCTTTCTTT
TRBD2 | TRBJ2-1 | . | TRBV24-1 | CATSDTSAGGHEQFF | TGTGCCACCAGTGATACATCTGCGGGGGGGCATGAGCAGTTCTTC
. | TRBJ2-2 | . | TRBV27 | CASRFQIHTGELFF | TGTGCCAGCAGATTCCAGATCCACACCGGGGAGCTGTTTTTT
. | TRBJ2-7 | . | TRBV4-3 | CASSQVGLQGAGEQYF | TGCGCCAGCAGCCAAGTCGGTCTCCAAGGGGCCGGCGAGCAGTACTTC
. | TRBJ1-2 | . | TRBV10-2 | CASTVTGSHGYTF | TGCGCCAGCACGGTTACAGGGAGCCATGGCTACACCTTC
. | TRBJ1-4 | . | TRBV4-1 | CASSQVVTVGSEKLFF | TGCGCCAGCAGCCAAGTCGTAACAGTCGGCAGTGAAAAACTGTTTTTT
. | TRBJ1-1 | . | TRBV6-5 | CASSYMGAGNTEAFF | TGTGCCAGCAGTTATATGGGGGCTGGGAACACTGAAGCTTTCTTT
TRBD2 | TRBJ2-7 | . | TRBV2 | CASTRTSGSILGYEQYF | TGTGCCAGCACTAGGACTAGCGGGTCCATCCTTGGGTACGAGCAGTACTTC
. | TRBJ2-1 | . | TRBV12-1 | CASSFLAGVGNEQFF | TGTGCCAGCAGCTTTCTCGCGGGGGTTGGCAATGAGCAGTTCTTC
TRBD1 | TRBJ1-4 | . | TRBV30 | CAWSVQGSTNEKLFF | TGTGCCTGGAGTGTACAGGGGTCAACTAATGAAAAACTGTTTTTT
TRBD1 | TRBJ1-2 | many | TRBV20-1 | CSASRQGGTYGYTF | TGCAGTGCTAGTCGACAGGGTGGCACCTATGGCTACACCTTC
TRBD1 | TRBJ1-1 | . | TRBV18 | CASSPWTGPNTEAFF | TGTGCCAGCTCACCTTGGACAGGCCCGAACACTGAAGCTTTCTTT
. | TRBJ1-1 | . | TRBV5-1 | CASSLMAGAEAFF | TGCGCCAGCAGCTTGATGGCGGGGGCTGAAGCTTTCTTT
. | TRBJ2-3 | . | TRBV6-6 | CASSPNYAGTQYF | TGTGCCAGCAGTCCGAACTATGCTGGTACGCAGTATTTT
TRBD1 | TRBJ1-6 | . | TRBV9 | CASSAQTGGNSPLHF | TGTGCCAGCAGCGCGCAGACAGGGGGCAATTCACCCCTCCACTTT
. | TRBJ1-2 | . | TRBV4-3 | CASSQQGGTYGYTF | TGCGCCAGCAGCCAACAGGGTGGAACCTATGGCTACACCTTC
. | TRBJ1-1 | . | TRBV6-5 | CASSYSSTGNTEAFF | TGTGCCAGCAGTTACTCCTCGACAGGGAACACTGAAGCTTTCTTT
. | TRBJ2-7 | . | TRBV7-9 | CASSLGSDEQYF | TGTGCCAGCAGCTTAGGGTCGGACGAGCAGTACTTC
TRBD1 | TRBJ2-4 | few | TRBV30 | CAWSDRGDIQYF | TGTGCCTGGAGTGACAGGGGTGACATTCAGTACTTC
. | TRBJ2-5 | . | TRBV5-1 | CASSFRPQAGQETQYF | TGCGCCAGCAGCTTCCGCCCGCAGGCAGGACAAGAGACCCAGTACTTC
TRBD1 | TRBJ2-7 | . | TRBV7-2 | CASSLAVGQGYYEQYF | TGTGCCAGCAGCTTAGCCGTGGGACAGGGGTACTACGAGCAGTACTTC
TRBD2 | TRBJ2-2 | . | TRBV24-1 | CATSDWQGGTAGELFF | TGTGCCACCAGTGACTGGCAGGGAGGGACCGCCGGGGAGCTGTTTTTT
TRBD2 | TRBJ2-1 | . | TRBV19 | CASSMRRGGLINEQFF | TGTGCCAGTAGTATGCGACGGGGGGGCTTAATCAATGAGCAGTTCTTC
. | TRBJ2-7 | . | TRBV6-5 | CASRSQGLEQYF | TGTGCCAGCAGATCCCAGGGACTCGAGCAGTACTTC
TRBD2 | TRBJ2-7 | . | TRBV27 | CASSPPPGREGWYEQYF | TGTGCCAGCAGTCCCCCCCCGGGCAGGGAGGGTTGGTACGAGCAGTACTTC
TRBD1 | TRBJ2-7 | few | TRBV29-1 | CSAETGGPYEQYF | TGCAGCGCAGAGACAGGGGGCCCCTACGAGCAGTACTTC
. | TRBJ2-1 | . | TRBV6-5 | CATSTSSNEQFF | TGTGCCACCTCGACTAGTTCCAATGAGCAGTTCTTC
. | TRBJ1-1 | . | TRBV11-2 | CASSFRQNTEAFF | TGTGCCAGCAGCTTCCGACAGAACACTGAAGCTTTCTTT
. | TRBJ2-1 | . | TRBV6-1 | CASSEQGNEQFF | TGTGCCAGCAGTGAGCAGGGGAATGAGCAGTTCTTC
TRBD2 | TRBJ2-2 | . | TRBV11-2 | CASSLEAGALGDTGELFF | TGTGCCAGCAGCTTAGAAGCGGGGGCACTAGGGGACACCGGGGAGCTGTTTTTT
TRBD1 | TRBJ1-6 | . | TRBV27 | CASGTAPFNSPLHF | TGTGCCAGCGGGACAGCGCCCTTTAATTCACCCCTCCACTTT
. | TRBJ2-7 | once | TRBV6-4 | CASSALPTTDLTYEQYF | TGTGCCAGCAGTGCGTTACCCACGACGGACTTAACCTACGAGCAGTACTTC
. | TRBJ2-7 | . | TRBV5-5 | CASSDSGLYEGFYEQYF | TGTGCCAGCAGCGACTCAGGCCTTTACGAGGGATTCTACGAGCAGTACTTC
. | TRBJ2-5 | . | TRBV12-3/TRBV12-4 | CASSTGRETQYF | TGTGCCAGCAGTACAGGCCGAGAGACCCAGTACTTC
TRBD1 | TRBJ1-3 | . | TRBV4-1 | CASSQAAGTAGNTIYF | TGCGCCAGCAGCCAAGCCGCCGGGACAGCTGGAAACACCATATATTTT
. | TRBJ1-3 | . | TRBV2 | CASSGAGGGNTIYF | TGTGCCAGCAGTGGGGCGGGAGGGGGAAACACCATATATTTT
TRBD1 | TRBJ1-1 | once | TRBV29-1 | CSVEALGTGAEAFF | TGCAGCGTTGAAGCCCTCGGGACAGGGGCTGAAGCTTTCTTT
TRBD1 | TRBJ1-2 | . | TRBV6-5 | CASRRMGQVNYGYTF | TGTGCCAGCAGGCGAATGGGACAGGTTAACTATGGCTACACCTTC
. | TRBJ1-4 | . | TRBV2 | CASSAVRSEKLFF | TGTGCCAGCAGCGCCGTGAGGTCCGAAAAACTGTTTTTT
TRBD1 | TRBJ2-6 | . | TRBV18 | CASSVGGSASGANVLTF | TGTGCCAGCTCAGTAGGGGGCTCGGCCTCTGGGGCCAACGTCCTGACTTTC
TRBD1 | TRBJ2-7 | . | TRBV5-1 | CASSLFIGTVSSYEQYF | TGCGCCAGCAGCTTGTTTATTGGGACAGTCAGCTCCTACGAGCAGTACTTC
TRBD1 | TRBJ1-1 | . | TRBV28 | CASRGTGSTEAFF | TGTGCCAGCAGAGGGACAGGGAGTACTGAAGCTTTCTTT
TRBD1 | TRBJ1-5 | . | TRBV12-3/TRBV12-4 | CASRRGRIQPQHF | TGTGCCAGCAGAAGGGGGCGTATTCAGCCCCAGCATTTT
. | TRBJ1-6 | . | TRBV19 | CASSAGGNSLRSYNSPLHF | TGTGCCAGTAGTGCCGGAGGGAATTCGCTCCGCTCCTATAATTCACCCCTCCACTTT
TRBD1 | TRBJ1-2 | few | TRBV25-1 | CASRTGGGGYTF | TGTGCCAGCAGAACAGGGGGCGGGGGCTACACCTTC
. | TRBJ1-6 | . | TRBV4-1 | CASSQNPSQQDSPLHF | TGCGCCAGCAGCCAGAACCCCTCCCAGCAGGATTCACCCCTCCACTTT
TRBD1 | TRBJ1-5 | . | TRBV6-2/TRBV6-3 | CASSYDRGHQPQHF | TGTGCCAGCAGTTACGACAGGGGGCACCAGCCCCAGCATTTT